This T cell receptor beta chain was identified during a study of blood T cell repertoires in COVID-19. Overall study context: Samples representing acute and convalescent COVID-19 were sourced from the United States, Italy and Spain. From T cells, B-cell-depleted T cells, or PBMCs came the material, which was cDNA or gDNA.

The authors' processing: Reference gene primer amplification yielded estimated nucleated cell counts. Assay: immunoSEQ multiplex PCR; the TCRdb copy retains only in-frame clones and omits some. The V and J calls and clone size come from that table; D and trimming were worked out from the DNA. This sample has 100,000 to 150,000 clones; roughly 87% occur once, and the top ten carry 25% to 30%. This TCR was recovered from a woman of 80 years or more with acute or convalescent COVID-19. Sequenced material: peripheral blood.

The CDR3 sequence: CASSLRGQAYNEQFF. The CDR3 nucleotides are TGTGCCAGTAGTTTGAGGGGGCAGGCCTACAATGAGCAGTTCTTC. The rearrangement uses TRBV19 and TRBJ2-1; the match to TRBD1 covers 7 bases. J gave up 2 bases and V 5 bases, and 6 bases lay outside the gene matches. The CDR3 covers 15 residues. Germline CDR1 is LNHDA and CDR2 is SQIVND (reference sequence).